The 25 T cell receptor beta chains reported below all come from one sample, sequenced in a study of cytomegalovirus exposure and HLA in healthy donors. A multiplex PCR was run with 60 Vbeta primers and 13 Jbeta primers. Sequencing used immunoSEQ multiplex PCR; TCRdb keeps in-frame clones, though not all of them. Here the sample spans about 180,000 clones, around 81% being singletons. The sequencing input was PBMCs. The receptors here all came from a woman under 30 in good health and CMV-seropositive.

The J gene is TRBJ1-2, the V gene TRBV7-6, with D uncertain. CDR1 is SGHVS, CDR2 FNYEAQ, per germline. The V gene lost 1 base and the J gene lost 7 bases, with 22 bases spanning the gap. There are 17 residues in the CDR3. DNA for the CDR3: TGTGCCAGCAGCTTAGGGCGAGTCCCAGGTAGGAAATTTGGCTACACCTTC. Translating it yields CASSLGRVPGRKFGYTF. Together with reference TRBV7-6 and TRBJ1-2, the CDR3 gives the full variable domain: GAGVSQSPRYKVTKRGQDVALRCDPISGHVSLYWYRQALGQGPEFLTYFNYEAQQDKSGLPNDRFSAERPEGSISTLTIQRTEQRDSAMYRCASSLGRVPGRKFGYTFGSGTRLTVV.

This chain joins TRBV27 and TRBJ1-2; D gene uncertain. Trimming pared 2 bases from V and 2 bases from J, leaving 12 bases between. Looked up from germline, CDR1 is MNHEY and CDR2 is SMNVEV (reference sequence). The CDR3 sequence is 15 residues long. CDR3 residues: CASSLLTNRNYGYTF. The DNA for the CDR3 is TGTGCCAGCAGTTTACTGACTAACAGAAACTATGGCTACACCTTC.

V usage is TRBV11-3 and J usage is TRBJ2-1, with 7 bases matching TRBD1. J was trimmed by 4 bases and V by 3 bases; bases with no gene match: 3. The CDR3 covers 14 residues. Germline V lookup: CDR1 SGHNT, CDR2 YENEEA. CDR3 amino acids: CASSLGQLYNEQFF. Here the CDR3 DNA reads TGTGCCAGCAGCTTGGGACAGTTGTACAATGAGCAGTTCTTC.

This clone has more than one count but fewer than ten. The chain joins TRBV6-6 to TRBJ1-6; the D is unclear. The germline V gene has CDR1 MNHNY and CDR2 SVGAGI (reference sequence). V lost 0 bases and J 8 bases, leaving 5 bases between the germline ends. This CDR3 is 13 amino acids long. The CDR3 DNA is TGTGCCAGCAGTTACTCGTCAGATTCACCCCTCCACTTT. Its translation: CASSYSSDSPLHF.

The chain employs TRBV19 and TRBJ1-6; D possibly corresponds to TRBD1 (6 bases). The germline V gene has CDR1 LNHDA and CDR2 SQIVND (reference sequence). The CDR3 covers 16 residues. V was cut by 3 bases and J by 9 bases, with 18 bases left in between. The CDR3 protein is CASSIEIGGRFSPLHF. The CDR3 bases are TGTGCCAGTAGTATTGAGATCGGGGGGCGCTTTTCACCCCTCCACTTT. The full variable domain, completed using reference TRBV19 and TRBJ1-6, is DGGITQSPKYLFRKEGQNVTLSCEQNLNHDAMYWYRQDPGQGLRLIYYSQIVNDFQKGDIAEGYSVSREKKESFPLTVTSAQKNPTAFYLCASSIEIGGRFSPLHFGNGTRLTVT.

The gene calls are TRBV6-5 and TRBJ2-7; 8 bases match TRBD1. Germline V gene sequence: CDR1 MNHEY, CDR2 SVGAGI. The CDR3 extends over 14 amino acids. Unmatched junction bases numbered 7, after V lost 5 bases and J lost 4 bases. The CDR3 spells CASSRDRRNYEQYF. Here the CDR3 DNA reads TGTGCCAGCAGTCGGGACAGGCGCAATTACGAGCAGTACTTC.

The chain couples TRBV11-3 to TRBJ2-7; 11 bases are shared with TRBD1. V shed 5 bases and J 3 bases; nucleotides not matched to a gene: 9. The CDR3 totals 16 residues. The germline CDR1 and CDR2 sequences are SGHNT and YENEEA. The CDR3 loop is CASSPGQGAPHYEQYF. Written as DNA, the CDR3 is TGTGCCAGCAGCCCAGGACAGGGGGCTCCCCACTACGAGCAGTACTTC. Full variable domain (outside the CDR3, taken from reference TRBV11-3 and TRBJ2-7): EAGVVQSPRYKIIEKKQPVAFWCNPISGHNTLYWYLQNLGQGPELLIRYENEEAVDDSQLPKDRFSAERLKGVDSTLKIQPAELGDSAVYLCASSPGQGAPHYEQYFGPGTRLTVT.

The rearrangement links TRBV7-8 to TRBJ2-7; tentative D call: TRBD1 (6 bases). The CDR3 is 15 residues long. Germline V CDR1 and CDR2: SGHVS, FQNEAQ. Deletions cut 0 bases from V and 2 bases from J, with 11 bases between. The CDR3 sequence: CASSLAAGGTYEQYF. CDR3 DNA sequence: TGTGCCAGCAGCTTAGCGGCTGGGGGCACCTACGAGCAGTACTTC.

V is TRBV7-8 and J is TRBJ1-2; no reliable D call. The CDR3 length is 15 residues. V was clipped by 1 base and J by 8 bases, with 17 bases between them. Germline CDR1 SGHVS, CDR2 FQNEAQ. The CDR3 loop is CASSLVPEGARGYTF. Here the CDR3 DNA reads TGTGCCAGCAGCTTAGTGCCGGAGGGTGCCCGGGGCTACACCTTC.

This chain uses TRBV10-1 with TRBJ2-6; a weak D match, TRBD2 (6 bases). V lost 0 bases to trimming and J lost 0 bases, with 15 bases between them. The CDR3 loop spans 19 amino acids. Germline CDR1 reads WNHNN; CDR2 reads SYGVQD (reference sequence). The CDR3 here is CASSESLGGPRSGANVLTF. The CDR3 coding sequence is TGCGCCAGCAGTGAGTCGCTCGGGGGACCTCGCTCTGGGGCCAACGTCCTGACTTTC.

The chain uses TRBV18 and TRBJ1-1; 8 nucleotides align to TRBD1. From germline, CDR1 is KGHSH and CDR2 LQKENI. The CDR3 spans 16 residues. After removal of 1 base from V and 4 bases from J, the junction contained 8 bases not matched to a gene. The CDR3 sequence is CASSPRVTGDGTEAFF. CDR3 sequence (DNA): TGTGCCAGCTCACCACGGGTGACAGGGGACGGCACTGAAGCTTTCTTT.

V and J are TRBV27 and TRBJ1-5; 7 positions match TRBD1. The CDR3 is made up of 14 amino acids. In germline, CDR1 is MNHEY, CDR2 SMNVEV (reference sequence). V was clipped by 5 bases and J by 3 bases; unmatched bases: 4. CDR3 coding DNA: TGTGCCAGCAGTCCAGGACAGGACAATCAGCCCCAGCATTTT. Amino acid sequence: CASSPGQDNQPQHF.

V is TRBV29-1 and J is TRBJ2-1; D gene unclear. Germline lookup yields CDR1 SQVTM and CDR2 ANQGSEA. The CDR3 length is 10 residues. The V and J ends lost 4 bases and 8 bases respectively, with 6 bases between them. The CDR3 bases are TGCAGCGTTGTAGTACATGAGCAGTTCTTC. This codes for CSVVVHEQFF.

The V gene is TRBV6-5, the J gene TRBJ2-2, with 7 bases identical to TRBD1. In germline, CDR1 is MNHEY, CDR2 SVGAGI. The junction had 11 bases not matched to a gene; V was cut back by 7 bases and J by 6 bases. The CDR3 runs to 15 residues. CDR3 sequence: CASKDREGAAGELFF. CDR3 DNA: TGTGCCAGCAAGGACCGAGAGGGGGCCGCCGGGGAGCTGTTTTTT.

The chain has TRBV7-8 and TRBJ2-7; D possibly corresponds to TRBD1 (5 bases). V was clipped by 3 bases and J by 6 bases, with 15 bases between them. CDR3 length: 14 residues. Germline CDR1 reads SGHVS; CDR2 reads FQNEAQ. CDR3 in amino acids: CASSLWGDRTEQYF. The CDR3 DNA sequence: TGTGCCAGCAGCTTGTGGGGCGATCGGACCGAGCAGTACTTC.

The chain carries TRBV7-2 and TRBJ1-4, with a tentative D call TRBD1 (6 bases). Trimming shortened V by 1 base and J by 7 bases, and 13 bases separated the two germline ends. CDR1 and CDR2 from the germline V gene are SGHTA and FQGNSA. The CDR3 has 15 amino acids. CDR3 in amino acids: CASSLVQGTGEKLFF. The CDR3 DNA reads TGTGCCAGCAGCTTAGTGCAGGGGACGGGTGAAAAACTGTTTTTT. The full variable domain, its missing parts supplied by reference TRBV7-2 and TRBJ1-4, is GAGVSQSPSNKVTEKGKDVELRCDPISGHTALYWYRQSLGQGLEFLIYFQGNSAPDKSGLPSDRFSAERTGGSVSTLTIQRTQQEDSAVYLCASSLVQGTGEKLFFGSGTQLSVL.

V gene TRBV13 combines with J gene TRBJ1-6; no clear D. Trimming removed 5 bases from V and 6 bases from J, with 17 bases in between. This CDR3 has 16 amino acids. Germline V gene lookup returns CDR1 PRHDT and CDR2 FYEKMQ (reference sequence). The CDR3 nucleotides are TGTGCCAGCAGCCCCGCGGGTAATTACAGTAATTCACCCCTCCACTTT. Amino acid sequence: CASSPAGNYSNSPLHF.

For this clone: The sample has other DNA sequences that encode this CDR3 too. V gene TRBV2 combines with J gene TRBJ1-5, with 7 bases identical to TRBD1. The CDR3 is 13 residues long. Germline V CDR1 and CDR2: SNHLY, FYNNEI. Unmatched junction bases numbered 6, after V lost 6 bases and J lost 7 bases. The CDR3 DNA reads as TGTGCCAGCAGCTGGACAGGAGGCCAGCCCCAGCATTTT. It is translated as CASSWTGGQPQHF.

The chain recombines TRBV6-5 with TRBJ2-1, with 10 bases that match TRBD2. Germline V gives CDR1 MNHEY, CDR2 SVGAGI. The CDR3 runs 15 residues. After removal of 6 bases from V and 7 bases from J, the junction contained 9 bases not matched to a gene. This CDR3 reads CASRPLAGDNNEQFF. CDR3 DNA sequence: TGTGCCAGCAGACCCCTAGCGGGGGATAATAATGAGCAGTTCTTC.

This clone appeared once. The chain uses TRBV7-9 and TRBJ2-1; 13 bases fit TRBD2. Looked up from germline, CDR1 is SEHNR and CDR2 is FQNEAQ (reference sequence). Trimming cost V 5 bases and J 9 bases; bases outside gene matches: 10. There are 16 residues in the CDR3. The CDR3 DNA sequence: TGTGCCAGCAGCGGTAAACTAGCGGGGGGGTTGAGTGAGCAGTTCTTC. Its translation is CASSGKLAGGLSEQFF.

This clone has just one count. This chain uses TRBV5-6 with TRBJ2-7; 8 bases fit TRBD1. Germline V lookup: CDR1 SGHDT, CDR2 YYEEEE. The CDR3 length is 14 residues. Losses at the gene ends were 4 bases for V and 5 bases for J; bases not matched to a gene: 8. The CDR3 loop is CASSPGQGRDEQYF. CDR3 sequence (DNA): TGTGCCAGCAGCCCCGGACAGGGTCGGGACGAGCAGTACTTC.

This clone was recorded a few times. This chain links TRBV6-1 with TRBJ2-5, with D possibly being TRBD2 (7 bases). The germline V gene has CDR1 MNHNS and CDR2 SASEGT. Trimming pared 2 bases from V and 5 bases from J, leaving 18 bases between. The CDR3 is made up of 16 amino acids. The CDR3 spells CASSESLGGGRETQYF. The CDR3 bases are TGTGCCAGCAGTGAATCCCTTGGCGGGGGCAGGGAGACCCAGTACTTC.

This chain connects TRBV19 to TRBJ1-5; unclear D gene. Trimming stripped 3 bases from V and 4 bases from J, with 10 bases between. This CDR3 has 14 amino acids. The germline gives CDR1 LNHDA, CDR2 SQIVND (reference sequence). CDR3 loop: CASSIKPGNQPQHF. CDR3 nucleotide sequence: TGTGCCAGTAGTATCAAACCAGGAAATCAGCCCCAGCATTTT.

The rearrangement uses TRBV27 and TRBJ2-1; 8 nucleotides match TRBD2. V lost 7 bases to trimming and J lost 3 bases; unmatched junction nucleotides: 5. Germline loops: CDR1 MNHEY, CDR2 SMNVEV (reference sequence). The CDR3 is 14 amino acids. In DNA form, the CDR3 reads TGTGCCAGCACCCTCACTAGCGGCTACAATGAGCAGTTCTTC. This encodes CASTLTSGYNEQFF.

The chain couples TRBV19 to TRBJ2-7; 9 bases map to TRBD1. Germline V gene lookup returns CDR1 LNHDA and CDR2 SQIVND (reference sequence). The CDR3 loop spans 15 amino acids. With 1 base clipped from V and 2 bases from J, the junction kept 3 bases outside the gene matches. The CDR3 spells CASSIGGQGPYEQYF. The CDR3 nucleotides read TGTGCCAGTAGTATAGGGGGACAGGGCCCCTACGAGCAGTACTTC.